This is a list of T cell receptor beta chains from one sample in a study of CD8+ T cells in alopecia areata. Profiling relied on immunoSEQ multiplex PCR, and the TCRdb table lists in-frame clones only, not all of them. The sample comprises 150,000 or so clones, about three fifths of which are singletons, and 0.75% to 0.95% rests with the top ten. The sequences come from CD4+ T cells sorted from blood, collected at week 4, from a patient treated with tofacitinib. Every receptor here comes from a human donor with alopecia areata. Each CDR3 is given without its conserved first and last residue. The order of the fields is J gene, V gene, CDR3 protein.

>TRBJ2-5|TRBV14
ASSEARPGETQY
>TRBJ2-2|TRBV9
ASSVADLGGHGELF
>TRBJ2-1|TRBV5-6
ASSLGWLAGDYNEQF
>TRBJ2-6|TRBV11-1
ASSFSGSSGANVLT
>TRBJ1-3|TRBV13
ASSGLWGSGNTIY
>TRBJ2-6|TRBV9
ASSARTGLNSGANVLT
>TRBJ2-3|TRBV5-1
ASSKEPGLARG
>TRBJ2-6|TRBV5-4
ASSPRTAGANVLT
>TRBJ2-5|TRBV30
ASAGEVETQY
>TRBJ2-6|TRBV10-3
AISPTDAGGLGANVLT
>TRBJ1-6|TRBV30
AWSVRTSGALH
>TRBJ2-7|TRBV7-3
ASSLTGSGEQY
>TRBJ1-4|TRBV30
AWSVKTGNEKLF
>TRBJ1-4|TRBV5-1
ASSRDRGHEKLF
>TRBJ1-2|TRBV9
ASSYQGNDYGYT
>TRBJ2-5|TRBV30
AWSIGPATTQY
>TRBJ1-6|TRBV7-2
ASGRNYNSPLH
>TRBJ2-2|TRBV7-2
ASSQGEASGRLNTGELF
>TRBJ1-5|TRBV5-6
ASSLGTGRNQPQH
>TRBJ2-5|TRBV11-2
ASSPARWLQETQY
>TRBJ2-7|TRBV2
ASSVFYEQY
>TRBJ1-2|TRBV27
ARDLRGSNYGYT
>TRBJ2-7|TRBV30
AWRQGSEQY
>TRBJ1-2|TRBV30
AVTGVYTGYT
>TRBJ2-5|TRBV7-9
ASSLGTSQETQY
>TRBJ2-5|TRBV6-5
ASSSVGGQRTQY
>TRBJ2-7|TRBV7-9
ASSSQDRAYEQY
>TRBJ2-1|TRBV29-1
SYLEGSYNEQF
>TRBJ2-3|TRBV12-5
ASGPGLTGTDTQY
>TRBJ2-7|TRBV5-1
ASSRTGEEQY
>TRBJ1-2|TRBV30
AWTTHLQANYGYT
>TRBJ2-5|TRBV5-5
ASSQPGGSLETQY
>TRBJ2-7|TRBV19
ASSPGQAISYEQY
>TRBJ2-1|TRBV29-1
SGSSYNEQF
>TRBJ2-5|TRBV23-1
AIRLSWAQY
>TRBJ2-7|TRBV27
ASSPFSIRRATEY